Detailed here is one TCR beta chain. What this receptor recognizes is not known. Base qualities were left out, and no much larger clone turns up one base away. The data stem from a study of blood T cell repertoires in COVID-19 (dated by TCRdb to 2018 to 2020). Context from the whole study: Samples from collaborators originated in the United States, Italy and Spain and spanned both the acute and convalescent phases of COVID-19. Deeply sampled blood TCRbeta repertoires from subjects exposed to, actively infected with, or recovered from COVID-19 were included in the dataset. The repertoires were made available in a free public database intended to serve as a resource for research on the immune response to SARS-CoV-2. Where available, HLA class I and class II types were obtained from metadata supplied by the sample provider rather than from assay-based typing. The material from the prospective study consisted of cDNA or gDNA derived from T cells, B-cell-depleted T cells, or PBMCs. Nearly every sample came with metadata listing a de-identified subject ID, COVID-19 status, age in years and sex. The samples were drawn from two sources: the first 160 participants of the ongoing ImmuneRACE study, and over 950 subjects contributed by 6 global collaborators. Points the paper makes about the study in general: The quantity of clinical and demographic metadata differed by source and by participant and was supplied without curation.

The germline V gene provides CDR1 KGHDR and CDR2 SFDVKD. Compared with germline, V lacks 1 base and J lacks 1 base; bases without a gene match: 1. From the cysteine through the phenylalanine, the CDR3 covers 16 amino acids. This entry keeps only the CDR3 DNA: 48 bases, framed from base 1. One collaborating source in Seattle enrolled patients during active infection and followed them longitudinally through the course of disease. Collaborating institutions collected whole blood in K2EDTA tubes following their own protocols. For TCRbeta analysis, collaborator samples were shipped as frozen whole blood, as isolated PBMCs, or as DNA extracted from either sample type. TCRbeta CDR3 regions were amplified from genomic DNA by means of the immunoSEQ Assay, a bias-controlled multiplex PCR. Per the source publication's procedure: Nucleated cell counts per sample were estimated from amplification of reference gene primers within the assay. Sequence reads were collapsed and filtered to measure the absolute abundance of every unique TCRbeta CDR3 rearrangement. For each sample, productive Simpson clonality was calculated by taking the square root of Simpson's diversity index across productive rearrangements. TCRdb carries this immuneACCESS record with in-frame sequences only. Its versions omit some clonotypes, under half of them owing to an unresolved V gene in the studies checked, with the rest unexplained. The DNA gave D and trimming, while V, J and clone size come from that table. This sample gives roughly 350,000 clones in total; more than 75% of them show up just once. The top ten constitute more than 5% of the sample.

The receptor comes from a woman aged 50 to 65 with COVID-19, enrolled during active disease. The sequenced sample was peripheral blood. In this chain, TRBV24-1 is recombined with TRBJ2-1; 9 middle bases align to TRBD2. At the DNA level, the sequence is TGTGCCACCAGTGATTTAGCGGGAGGATCCTACAATGAGCAGTTCTTC. Protein translation: CATSDLAGGSYNEQFF.